A selection of T cell receptor beta chains follows, all from one sample in a study of OX40 agonist ivuxolimab in advanced cancers. Using immunoSEQ multiplex PCR, the repertoire was profiled, and TCRdb retains in-frame clones only, with some absent. The sample has approximately 89,000 clones, 88% seen once; the top ten hold about 0.8%. Material: CD4+ or CD8+ T cells sorted from blood, obtained in a trial of the OX40 agonist ivuxolimab. All receptors come from an adult with an advanced solid tumor such as melanoma, head and neck, liver or kidney cancer. Both conserved end residues are part of each CDR3. The D gene is left open where the match is weak. Expanded clones are given a class, and other clones once, few, many or no size at all.

NA	TRBJ2-5	TRBV7-3	NA	CASSLKYTKETQYF	TGTGCCAGCAGCTTGAAGTACACCAAAGAGACCCAGTACTTC
NA	TRBJ2-7	TRBV30	NA	CAWSLTQYEQYF	TGTGCCTGGAGTCTGACACAGTACGAGCAGTACTTC
NA	TRBJ2-3	TRBV20-1	NA	CSAFHPDTQYF	TGCAGTGCTTTTCACCCAGATACGCAGTATTTT
NA	TRBJ2-5	TRBV27	NA	CASSWRRQETQYF	TGTGCCAGCAGTTGGCGAAGACAAGAGACCCAGTACTTC
NA	TRBJ2-1	TRBV29-1	NA	CSVKSAYNEQFF	TGCAGCGTCAAGTCGGCCTACAATGAGCAGTTCTTC
NA	TRBJ2-7	TRBV5-1	TRBD2	CASSLELAGAYEQYF	TGCGCCAGCAGCTTGGAACTAGCGGGAGCCTACGAGCAGTACTTC
NA	TRBJ2-4	TRBV28	TRBD1	CASKTGGQAKNIQYF	TGTGCCAGCAAAACAGGGGGACAGGCCAAAAACATTCAGTACTTC
NA	TRBJ2-7	TRBV7-9	TRBD2	CASSLVRAGGDEQYF	TGTGCCAGCAGCTTAGTCCGAGCGGGAGGCGACGAGCAGTACTTC
NA	TRBJ2-7	TRBV28	NA	CASLGLGPSYEQYF	TGTGCCAGCCTGGGGCTAGGCCCCTCCTACGAGCAGTACTTC
NA	TRBJ1-6	TRBV4-1	NA	CASSDTWGGNSPLHF	TGCGCCAGCAGCGATACTTGGGGTGGAAATTCACCCCTCCACTTT
NA	TRBJ2-3	TRBV11-2	TRBD2	CASSSVAGERTDTQYF	TGTGCCAGCAGCTCTGTAGCGGGAGAAAGAACAGATACGCAGTATTTT
NA	TRBJ2-1	TRBV5-1	TRBD2	CASSSGVAGFSYNEQFF	TGCGCCAGCAGCTCCGGGGTAGCGGGATTCTCCTACAATGAGCAGTTCTTC
NA	TRBJ2-1	TRBV6-6	TRBD1	CASMRGQSSYNEQFF	TGTGCCAGCATGAGGGGACAGAGCTCCTACAATGAGCAGTTCTTC
NA	TRBJ2-5	TRBV7-9	NA	CASSPRTVLGETQYF	TGTGCCAGCAGCCCACGGACTGTTCTTGGGGAGACCCAGTACTTC
NA	TRBJ2-3	TRBV4-2	NA	CASSHTNTDTQYF	TGTGCCAGCAGCCACACGAACACAGATACGCAGTATTTT
NA	TRBJ2-4	TRBV6-5	NA	CASSYGQPGNIQYF	TGTGCCAGCAGTTACGGTCAACCGGGAAACATTCAGTACTTC
NA	TRBJ1-4	TRBV28	NA	CASNPFTGFQTNEKLFF	TGTGCCAGCAACCCTTTCACAGGGTTTCAAACTAATGAAAAACTGTTTTTT
many	TRBJ1-3	TRBV7-2	NA	CASSLDGSGNTIYF	TGTGCCAGCAGCTTGGACGGCTCTGGAAACACCATATATTTT
NA	TRBJ2-6	TRBV7-8	NA	CASSRRGANSGANVLTF	TGTGCCAGCAGCCGACGCGGGGCGAACTCTGGGGCCAACGTCCTGACTTTC
NA	TRBJ2-5	TRBV15	TRBD2	CATSREPSGSETQYF	TGTGCCACCAGCAGAGAACCTAGCGGGAGTGAGACCCAGTACTTC
NA	TRBJ1-3	TRBV6-7	NA	CASSYAALAGNTIYF	TGTGCCAGCAGTTACGCAGCGCTCGCTGGAAACACCATATATTTT
NA	TRBJ2-6	TRBV7-3	NA	CASRREGSGANVLTF	TGTGCCAGCAGACGTGAAGGGTCCGGGGCCAACGTCCTGACTTTC
NA	TRBJ1-5	TRBV2	TRBD1	CASRETGLGNQPQHF	TGTGCCAGCAGAGAGACAGGGTTGGGCAATCAGCCCCAGCATTTT
NA	TRBJ1-4	TRBV28	NA	CASSAQQGMGPKLFF	TGTGCCAGCAGCGCCCAACAGGGTATGGGGCCAAAACTGTTTTTT
NA	TRBJ2-5	TRBV5-4	NA	CASSLWGRSQETQYF	TGTGCCAGCAGCCTTTGGGGGAGAAGCCAAGAGACCCAGTACTTC
NA	TRBJ2-1	TRBV7-9	TRBD2	CASSSTSVNEQFF	TGTGCCAGCAGCTCGACTAGCGTCAATGAGCAGTTCTTC
NA	TRBJ2-5	TRBV29-1	NA	CNAMGYQETQYF	TGCAACGCCATGGGGTACCAAGAGACCCAGTACTTC
once	TRBJ2-7	TRBV18	TRBD1	CASSPTDRVFEQYF	TGTGCCAGCTCACCTACTGACAGGGTGTTTGAGCAGTACTTC
NA	TRBJ2-7	TRBV5-1	NA	CASSLGQSSYEQYF	TGCGCCAGCAGCTTGGGACAGAGCTCCTACGAGCAGTACTTC
NA	TRBJ2-2	TRBV7-8	NA	CASSSDRPNTGELFF	TGTGCCAGCAGTTCGGACAGACCTAACACCGGGGAGCTGTTTTTT
NA	TRBJ1-2	TRBV7-2	TRBD1	CASSSLQGANYGYTF	TGTGCCAGCAGCTCCCTTCAGGGGGCGAACTATGGCTACACCTTC
NA	TRBJ2-5	TRBV28	NA	CASSWRGGETQYF	TGTGCCAGCAGTTGGAGGGGTGGGGAGACCCAGTACTTC
few	TRBJ2-5	TRBV5-1	NA	CASSLVGMQETQYF	TGCGCCAGCAGCTTGGTAGGGATGCAAGAGACCCAGTACTTC